This T cell receptor (beta chain) emerged from a study of T-cell reconstitution after alpha-beta-depleted transplantation in children. Study-wide results and limits: Hyperexpanded clones declined; after one year, newly produced T cells mostly supplied diversity.

This clonotype was seen a few times. Its antigen is still unknown. Unique molecular identifiers were used to barcode this TCRbeta library. TCRdb itself ran the PCR reads through MiXCR, one entry per CDR3 protein. The sample yields hundreds of thousands of distinct CDR3 sequences, 16% seen once. The specimen was PBMCs, mostly from graft donor cells, collected 360 days after TCRalphabeta/CD19-depleted stem cell transplant. The clonotype comes from a male patient younger than 18 who had a stem cell transplant for acute lymphoblastic leukemia, so the T cells may come from the graft donor.

CDR3 bases: TGTGCCAGCAGTTCCGACAGGGCCCTCTCCTACGAGCAGTACTTC. As protein: CASSSDRALSYEQYF. The rearrangement uses TRBV27 and TRBJ2-7; 7 bases agree with TRBD1. Unmatched junction bases numbered 6, after V lost 4 bases and J lost 0 bases. Germline CDR1 and CDR2: MNHEY and SMNVEV (reference sequence). This CDR3 has 15 residues.